This T cell receptor (beta chain) is from a study of CD8 T cells in ankylosing spondylitis. This clonotype has a count of ten or more. The CDR3 spans 14 residues. Trimming cost V 4 bases and J 7 bases, with 15 bases left between them. The germline V gene encodes CDR1 SGHRS and CDR2 YFSETQ. TCRdb reprocessed the 5' RACE reads with MiXCR, giving one entry per CDR3 protein. The sample lists 100,000 to 150,000 distinct CDR3 sequences, roughly an eighth seen once, with about 4% in the top ten. This chain joins TRBV5-1 and TRBJ2-4, with D tentatively TRBD2 (6 bases). Sequencing was done on a sample of blood, either unsorted or a sorted T cell fraction (not recorded which). The receptor was derived from a female donor with ankylosing spondylitis or in good health (not recorded which). CDR3: CASSPQDYGNIQYF. CDR3 coding DNA: TGCGCCAGCAGCCCCCAGGACTACGGGAACATTCAGTACTTC.